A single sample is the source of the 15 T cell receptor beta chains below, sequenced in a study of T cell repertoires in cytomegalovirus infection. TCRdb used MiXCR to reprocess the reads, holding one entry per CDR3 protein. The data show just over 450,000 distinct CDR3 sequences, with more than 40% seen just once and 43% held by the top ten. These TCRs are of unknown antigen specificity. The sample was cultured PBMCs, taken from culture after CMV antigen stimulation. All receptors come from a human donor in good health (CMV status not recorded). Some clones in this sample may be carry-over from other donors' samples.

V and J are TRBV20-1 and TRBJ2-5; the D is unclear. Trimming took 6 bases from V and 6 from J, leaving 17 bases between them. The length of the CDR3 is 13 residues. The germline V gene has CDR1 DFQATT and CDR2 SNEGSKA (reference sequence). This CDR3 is CSAVPRTSQTQYF. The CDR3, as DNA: TGCAGTGCCGTCCCGAGGACCTCTCAGACCCAGTACTTC.

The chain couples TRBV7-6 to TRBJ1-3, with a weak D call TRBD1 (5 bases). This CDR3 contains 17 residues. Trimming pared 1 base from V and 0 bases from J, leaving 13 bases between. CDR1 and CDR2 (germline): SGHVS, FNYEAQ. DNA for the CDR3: TGTGCCAGCAGCTTAGTGGGTGACAGTCCCTCTGGAAACACCATATATTTT. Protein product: CASSLVGDSPSGNTIYF.

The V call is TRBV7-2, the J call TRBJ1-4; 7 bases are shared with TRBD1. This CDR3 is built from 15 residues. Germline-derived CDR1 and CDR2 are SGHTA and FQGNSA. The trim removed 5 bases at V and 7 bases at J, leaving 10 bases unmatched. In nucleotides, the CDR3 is TGTGCCAGCAGCACCCGGACAGGAGAGGGTGAAAAACTGTTTTTT. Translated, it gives CASSTRTGEGEKLFF.

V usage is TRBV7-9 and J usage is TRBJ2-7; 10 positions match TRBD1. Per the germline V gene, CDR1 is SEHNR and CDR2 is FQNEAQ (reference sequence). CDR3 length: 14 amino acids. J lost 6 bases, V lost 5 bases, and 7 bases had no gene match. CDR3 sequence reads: CASSGDRGGGEQYF. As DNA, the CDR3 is TGTGCCAGCAGCGGGGACAGGGGAGGCGGCGAGCAGTACTTC.

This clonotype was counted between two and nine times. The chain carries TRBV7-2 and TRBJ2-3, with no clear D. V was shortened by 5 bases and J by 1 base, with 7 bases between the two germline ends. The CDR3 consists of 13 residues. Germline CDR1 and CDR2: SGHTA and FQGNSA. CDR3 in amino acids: CASSTQGTDTQYF. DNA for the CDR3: TGTGCCAGCAGCACTCAGGGCACAGATACGCAGTATTTT.

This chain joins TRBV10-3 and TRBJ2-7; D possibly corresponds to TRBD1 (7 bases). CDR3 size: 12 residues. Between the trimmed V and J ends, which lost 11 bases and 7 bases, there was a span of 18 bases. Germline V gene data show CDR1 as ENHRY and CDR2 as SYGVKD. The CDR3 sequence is CAHGGTVSEQYF. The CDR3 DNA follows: TGTGCCCACGGCGGGACAGTAAGTGAGCAGTACTTC.

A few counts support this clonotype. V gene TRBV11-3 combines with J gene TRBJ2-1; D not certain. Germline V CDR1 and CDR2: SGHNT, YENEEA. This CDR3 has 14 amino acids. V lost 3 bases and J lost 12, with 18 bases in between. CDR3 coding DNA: TGTGCCAGCAGCTTGACTGGACCGTCACCGGTGCAGTTCTTC. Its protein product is CASSLTGPSPVQFF.

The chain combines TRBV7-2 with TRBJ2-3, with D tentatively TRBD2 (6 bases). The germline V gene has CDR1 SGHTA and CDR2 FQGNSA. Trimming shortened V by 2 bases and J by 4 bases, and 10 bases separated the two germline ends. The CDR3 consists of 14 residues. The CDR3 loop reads CASSLTGVSDTQYF. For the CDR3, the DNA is TGTGCCAGCAGCTTAACGGGAGTGTCAGATACGCAGTATTTT. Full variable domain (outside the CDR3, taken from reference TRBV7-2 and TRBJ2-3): GAGVSQSPSNKVTEKGKDVELRCDPISGHTALYWYRQSLGQGLEFLIYFQGNSAPDKSGLPSDRFSAERTGGSVSTLTIQRTQQEDSAVYLCASSLTGVSDTQYFGPGTRLTVL.

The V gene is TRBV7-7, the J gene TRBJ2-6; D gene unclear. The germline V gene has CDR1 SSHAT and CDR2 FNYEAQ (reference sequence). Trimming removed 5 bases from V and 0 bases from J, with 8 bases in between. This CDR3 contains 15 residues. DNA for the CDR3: TGTGCCAGCAGCCGTTGGCCCTCTGGGGCCAACGTCCTGACTTTC. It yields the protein CASSRWPSGANVLTF.

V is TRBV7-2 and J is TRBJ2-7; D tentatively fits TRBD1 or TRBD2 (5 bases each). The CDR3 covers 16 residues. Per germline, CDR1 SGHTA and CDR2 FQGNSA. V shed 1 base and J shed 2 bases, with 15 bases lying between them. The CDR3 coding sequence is TGTGCCAGCAGCTTAGGGGGGTCCCCCAGGACCTACGAGCAGTACTTC. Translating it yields CASSLGGSPRTYEQYF.

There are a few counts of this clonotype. The CDR3 DNA follows: TGTGCCAGCAGTTTGTGGGGGACTGGGGCCAACGTCCTGACTTTC. This codes for CASSLWGTGANVLTF. The rearrangement uses TRBV27 and TRBJ2-6; D may correspond to TRBD1 or TRBD2 (5 bases each). Germline CDR1 reads MNHEY; CDR2 reads SMNVEV (reference sequence). The CDR3 is 15 amino acids. Between the trimmed V and J ends, which lost 3 bases and 2 bases, there was a span of 8 bases.

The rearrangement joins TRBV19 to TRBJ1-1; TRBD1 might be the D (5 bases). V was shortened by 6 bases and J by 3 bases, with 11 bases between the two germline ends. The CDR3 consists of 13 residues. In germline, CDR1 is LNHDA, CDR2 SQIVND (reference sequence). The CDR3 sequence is CASSAQGYTEAFF. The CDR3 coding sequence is TGTGCCAGTAGCGCGCAGGGATACACTGAAGCTTTCTTT. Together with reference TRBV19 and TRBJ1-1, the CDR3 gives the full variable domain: DGGITQSPKYLFRKEGQNVTLSCEQNLNHDAMYWYRQDPGQGLRLIYYSQIVNDFQKGDIAEGYSVSREKKESFPLTVTSAQKNPTAFYLCASSAQGYTEAFFGQGTRLTVV.

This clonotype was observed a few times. The CDR3 reads CASSLGLWQGEETQYF. The CDR3, as DNA: TGTGCCAGCAGCTTAGGGCTCTGGCAGGGAGAAGAGACCCAGTACTTC. V gene TRBV7-2 combines with J gene TRBJ2-5, with D perhaps being TRBD1 or TRBD2 (5 bases each). Trimming cost V 1 base and J 3 bases, with 15 bases left between them. Germline values: CDR1 SGHTA, CDR2 FQGNSA. This CDR3 region has 16 residues.

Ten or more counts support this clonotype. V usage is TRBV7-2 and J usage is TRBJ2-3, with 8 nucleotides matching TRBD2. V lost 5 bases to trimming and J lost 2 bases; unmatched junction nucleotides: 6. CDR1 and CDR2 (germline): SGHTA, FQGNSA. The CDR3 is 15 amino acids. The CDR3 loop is CASSPRGGATDTQYF. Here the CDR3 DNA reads TGTGCCAGCAGCCCCCGGGGGGGGGCCACAGATACGCAGTATTTT.

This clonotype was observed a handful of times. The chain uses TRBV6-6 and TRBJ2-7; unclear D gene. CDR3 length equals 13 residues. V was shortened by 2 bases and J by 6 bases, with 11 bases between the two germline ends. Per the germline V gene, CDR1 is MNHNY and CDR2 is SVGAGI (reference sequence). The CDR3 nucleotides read TGTGCCAGCAGTTACAATCCCCTCGGCGAGCAGTACTTC. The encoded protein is CASSYNPLGEQYF.